This T cell receptor (beta chain) was identified during a study of control samples from healthy donors and cancer patients. V trimming: 5 bases; J trimming: 2 bases; junction bases outside the gene matches: 8. Germline CDR1 SGHVS, CDR2 FQNEAQ. The CDR3 totals 18 residues. Only one count was recorded for this clone. The data were produced by immunoSEQ multiplex PCR, yet TCRdb's version contains in-frame clones alone and is incomplete. Of 100,000 to 150,000 clones listed, around 92% are singletons. The chain carries TRBV7-8 and TRBJ2-2; 13 positions match TRBD2. The sequence was collected from a woman aged 45-65 years in good health. Source material: blood. CDR3 loop: CASSVRGLAGPNTGELFF. In DNA form, the CDR3 reads TGTGCCAGCAGCGTTCGGGGACTAGCGGGGCCCAACACCGGGGAGCTGTTTTTT.